These T cell receptor beta chains were read from a single sample in a study of cytomegalovirus exposure and HLA in healthy donors. Data came from immunoSEQ multiplex PCR; TCRdb stores just in-frame clones and leaves some out. The listing records 70,000 or so clones. Material: PBMCs. These TCRs come from a boy younger than 18 in good health and CMV-seronegative. Each CDR3 is given with its conserved first and last residue. D genes are given only for firm matches.

.	TRBV4-2	TRBJ1-2	CASSQEKDRRDYTF	TGTGCCAGCAGCCAGGAGAAAGATCGTCGCGACTACACCTTC
.	TRBV7-2	TRBJ1-4	CASSLATAGRNEKLFF	TGTGCCAGCAGCTTAGCGACAGCCGGACGGAATGAAAAACTGTTTTTT
.	TRBV6-1	TRBJ1-1	CASRNSGGAFF	TGTGCCAGCAGAAATTCCGGGGGAGCTTTCTTT
TRBD1	TRBV4-2	TRBJ2-1	CASSQERTGSAYNEQFF	TGTGCCAGCAGCCAAGAAAGGACAGGGTCTGCCTACAATGAGCAGTTCTTC
.	TRBV6-1	TRBJ1-5	CASSTGQGRNQPQHF	TGTGCCAGCAGTACTGGCCAGGGGCGCAATCAGCCCCAGCATTTT
TRBD1	TRBV30	TRBJ1-1	CAWKGYRGSFSEAFF	TGTGCCTGGAAAGGGTACAGGGGATCTTTCTCTGAAGCTTTCTTT
TRBD2	TRBV7-9	TRBJ2-3	CASSSKGGRADTQYF	TGTGCCAGCAGTTCAAAAGGCGGGAGGGCAGATACGCAGTATTTT
TRBD2	TRBV5-6	TRBJ2-1	CASSLGLAGGYNEQFF	TGTGCCAGCAGCTTGGGACTAGCGGGGGGCTACAATGAGCAGTTCTTC
.	TRBV5-4	TRBJ1-1	CASSRGAGSSYRVNTEAFF	TGTGCCAGCAGCCGTGGAGCAGGGTCTTCGTACCGGGTAAACACTGAAGCTTTCTTT
.	TRBV9	TRBJ1-4	CASSVAPNEKLFF	TGTGCCAGCAGCGTAGCCCCGAATGAAAAACTGTTTTTT
.	TRBV7-8	TRBJ1-5	CASSLATLSNQPQHF	TGTGCCAGCAGCTTAGCGACACTTAGCAATCAGCCCCAGCATTTT
TRBD2	TRBV27	TRBJ2-7	CASSLSGIYEQYF	TGTGCCAGCAGTTTGAGCGGGATCTACGAGCAGTACTTC
TRBD1	TRBV7-2	TRBJ1-1	CASSLVLGQGAEAFF	TGTGCCAGCAGCTTAGTGTTGGGTCAGGGGGCCGAAGCTTTCTTT
.	TRBV5-1	TRBJ1-4	CASSLAPQGTNEKLFF	TGCGCCAGCAGCTTGGCCCCACAGGGAACTAATGAAAAACTGTTTTTT
TRBD2	TRBV7-9	TRBJ2-5	CASSLASAGEEETQYF	TGTGCCAGCAGCTTAGCCTCTGCGGGAGAGGAAGAGACCCAGTACTTC
.	TRBV4-1	TRBJ2-7	CASSQGVGYEQYF	TGCGCCAGCAGCCAAGGCGTCGGCTACGAGCAGTACTTC
TRBD1	TRBV19	TRBJ1-5	CASSSQGQGPSNQPQHF	TGTGCCAGTAGTAGCCAAGGACAGGGGCCAAGCAATCAGCCCCAGCATTTT
TRBD2	TRBV28	TRBJ2-1	CASSFPTSGSYNEQFF	TGTGCCAGCAGTTTCCCGACTAGCGGGAGCTACAATGAGCAGTTCTTC
TRBD1	TRBV30	TRBJ1-1	CAWISGGAGRNTEAFF	TGTGCCTGGATCTCAGGGGGCGCCGGGAGGAACACTGAAGCTTTCTTT
TRBD1	TRBV19	TRBJ1-6	CASSIDRGENSPLHF	TGTGCCAGTAGTATTGACAGGGGAGAGAATTCACCCCTCCACTTT
.	TRBV6-5	TRBJ1-2	CASSYSGLGGYTF	TGTGCCAGCAGTTACTCGGGGCTGGGTGGCTACACCTTC
TRBD2	TRBV4-1	TRBJ2-7	CASSPGVTSGGAEQYF	TGCGCCAGCAGCCCTGGGGTGACTAGCGGGGGAGCCGAGCAGTACTTC
.	TRBV14	TRBJ2-3	CASSQDRIRQYF	TGTGCCAGCAGCCAAGATCGTATTCGGCAGTATTTT
TRBD1	TRBV13	TRBJ1-1	CASRDRDRGITEAFF	TGTGCCAGCAGGGACCGGGACAGGGGGATCACTGAAGCTTTCTTT
TRBD1	TRBV4-1	TRBJ2-7	CASSHSRTGATYEQYF	TGCGCCAGCAGCCACTCCCGGACAGGGGCAACCTACGAGCAGTACTTC
.	TRBV5-1	TRBJ1-5	CASSLEGAPNQPQHF	TGCGCCAGCAGCTTGGAAGGGGCTCCTAATCAGCCCCAGCATTTT
.	TRBV5-1	TRBJ2-3	CASSHQGGAAPDTQYF	TGCGCCAGCAGCCACCAGGGCGGGGCTGCCCCGGATACGCAGTATTTT
.	TRBV5-4	TRBJ2-7	CASSLEASENEQYF	TGTGCCAGCAGCTTGGAGGCTAGTGAGAACGAGCAGTACTTC
.	TRBV4-1	TRBJ2-5	CASSQDIGLEETQYF	TGCGCCAGCAGCCAAGACATCGGACTGGAAGAGACCCAGTACTTC
.	TRBV5-6	TRBJ2-3	CASSLLPTDTQYF	TGTGCCAGCAGCTTGCTACCCACAGATACGCAGTATTTT
.	TRBV7-8	TRBJ2-7	CASSHRESTYEQYF	TGTGCCAGCAGCCACAGGGAGAGCACCTACGAGCAGTACTTC
TRBD1	TRBV30	TRBJ1-1	CAWSDKIPWTGSHTEAFF	TGTGCCTGGAGCGACAAAATCCCCTGGACAGGGTCGCACACTGAAGCTTTCTTT
TRBD1	TRBV29-1	TRBJ2-5	CSVDPRQGLETQYF	TGCAGCGTTGACCCTAGACAGGGTCTGGAGACCCAGTACTTC
TRBD2	TRBV15	TRBJ2-1	CATSLGGGGGGEQFF	TGTGCCACCAGCCTTGGTGGCGGGGGGGGCGGTGAGCAGTTCTTC
TRBD1	TRBV4-1	TRBJ2-2	CASSQTGGALAGELFF	TGCGCCAGCAGCCAGACAGGGGGCGCCTTGGCCGGGGAGCTGTTTTTT
.	TRBV25-1	TRBJ1-4	CASSPPSVGSGKLFF	TGTGCCAGCAGTCCCCCCAGTGTGGGAAGCGGAAAACTGTTTTTT
TRBD1	TRBV18	TRBJ1-1	CASSPIQGGTEAFF	TGTGCCAGCTCACCCATACAGGGGGGCACTGAAGCTTTCTTT
TRBD2	TRBV2	TRBJ2-2	CASNYLAGANTGELFF	TGTGCCAGCAACTACCTAGCGGGGGCTAACACCGGGGAGCTGTTTTTT
.	TRBV6-1	TRBJ2-1	CASNRVNNEQFF	TGTGCCAGCAATAGAGTGAACAATGAGCAGTTCTTC
TRBD1	TRBV19	TRBJ2-7	CASSLETGTGYVEQYF	TGTGCCAGTAGTTTAGAGACCGGGACAGGGTATGTCGAGCAGTACTTC
TRBD2	TRBV4-1	TRBJ2-7	CASSQGFGGLAPSYEQYF	TGCGCCAGCAGCCAAGGCTTTGGGGGACTAGCGCCGTCCTACGAGCAGTACTTC
.	TRBV5-1	TRBJ2-7	CASSLVPFSYEQYF	TGCGCCAGCAGCTTGGTCCCCTTCTCCTACGAGCAGTACTTC
.	TRBV27	TRBJ1-5	CASSFSGNQPQHF	TGTGCCAGCAGTTTTTCTGGCAATCAGCCCCAGCATTTT
TRBD1	TRBV4-1	TRBJ1-3	CASSLRQGVAGTIYF	TGCGCCAGCAGCCTTAGACAGGGGGTCGCGGGCACCATATATTTT
.	TRBV4-1	TRBJ2-7	CASSQDPGVLYEQYF	TGCGCCAGCAGCCAAGACCCCGGGGTGCTATACGAGCAGTACTTC
.	TRBV7-4	TRBJ1-4	CASSEGHRLLVDNEKLFF	TGTGCCAGCAGTGAAGGACACCGTCTCCTAGTCGACAATGAAAAACTGTTTTTT
.	TRBV4-2	TRBJ2-3	CASSQTDAGPDTQYF	TGTGCCAGCAGCCAAACGGACGCGGGGCCAGATACGCAGTATTTT
.	TRBV6-1	TRBJ1-1	CASSEGTAWNTEAFF	TGTGCCAGCAGTGAAGGGACAGCCTGGAACACTGAAGCTTTCTTT
.	TRBV7-9	TRBJ2-3	CASSLGEVRSTDTQYF	TGTGCCAGCAGCTTAGGGGAGGTGAGGTCCACAGATACGCAGTATTTT
.	TRBV11-2	TRBJ1-2	CASSSSGVYGYTF	TGTGCCAGCAGTTCGTCGGGGGTCTATGGCTACACCTTC
.	TRBV30	TRBJ2-7	CAWSRGKTYEQYF	TGTGCCTGGAGTAGGGGGAAAACCTACGAGCAGTACTTC
.	TRBV19	TRBJ1-1	CASIPRVNTEAFF	TGTGCCAGTATTCCACGCGTAAACACTGAAGCTTTCTTT
.	TRBV19	TRBJ1-1	CASSIRQGRAEAFF	TGTGCCAGTAGTATCAGGCAGGGGCGGGCTGAAGCTTTCTTT